Described below is a single T cell receptor (beta chain) sequence and its context. This sample stems from a study of monozygotic twins with inflammatory bowel disease. TCRdb reanalyzed the 5' RACE reads, giving one entry per CDR3 protein sequence and no DNA. The clone table shows around 450,000 distinct CDR3 sequences, with the ten largest holding 2.4%. Per germline, CDR1 SGHRS and CDR2 YFSETQ. The CDR3 totals 16 residues. This TCR derives from a human donor with ulcerative colitis or Crohn's disease, or a healthy co-twin of an affected twin (not recorded which). Input material: blood. The V and J genes are TRBV5-1 and TRBJ1-1; lacking DNA, the TRBD1 call made by TCRdb goes unchecked. CDR3 protein: CASSLDPRTHNTEAFF.